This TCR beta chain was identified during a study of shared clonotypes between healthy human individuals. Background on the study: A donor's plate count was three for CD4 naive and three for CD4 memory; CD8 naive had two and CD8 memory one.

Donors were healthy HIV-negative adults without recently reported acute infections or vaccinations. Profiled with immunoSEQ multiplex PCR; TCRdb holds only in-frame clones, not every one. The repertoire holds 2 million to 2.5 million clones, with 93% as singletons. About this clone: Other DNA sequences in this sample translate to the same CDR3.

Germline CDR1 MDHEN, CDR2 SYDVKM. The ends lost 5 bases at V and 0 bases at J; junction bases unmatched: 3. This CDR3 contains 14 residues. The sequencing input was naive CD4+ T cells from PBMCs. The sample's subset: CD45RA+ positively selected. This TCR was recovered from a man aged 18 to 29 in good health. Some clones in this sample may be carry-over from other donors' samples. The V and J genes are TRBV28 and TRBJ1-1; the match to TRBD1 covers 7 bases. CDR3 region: CASSTGALNTEAFF. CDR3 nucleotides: TGTGCCAGCAGTACAGGGGCTTTGAACACTGAAGCTTTCTTT.